The next 20 T cell receptor beta chains were all read from a single sample in a study of identical twins. TCRdb recomputed calls from the 5' RACE reads with MiXCR, one row per CDR3 protein. The sample has 350,000 or so distinct CDR3 sequences; 12% are singletons. The sample was also linked to a second study, of yellow fever vaccine responses in identical twins.

The specimen sequenced was CD8+ T cells sorted from blood. These receptor sequences come from a young woman in good health.

The rearrangement uses TRBV5-1 and TRBJ1-1; D ambiguous. The CDR3 runs to 13 residues. The germline gives CDR1 SGHRS, CDR2 YFSETQ. V was trimmed by 0 bases and J by 4 bases, leaving 7 bases between them. The CDR3 nucleotides read TGCGCCAGCAGCTTGGAGAGGCCCACTGAAGCTTTCTTT. This translates into CASSLERPTEAFF.

The V call is TRBV28, the J call TRBJ1-1; D gene unclear. Per the germline V gene, CDR1 is MDHEN and CDR2 is SYDVKM. The CDR3 sequence is 14 residues long. Trimming pared 7 bases from V and 1 base from J, leaving 13 bases between. The CDR3: CASTRGRRNTEAFF. The CDR3 nucleotides are TGTGCCAGCACCCGTGGGCGGAGGAACACTGAAGCTTTCTTT.

The V and J genes are TRBV20-1 and TRBJ1-1; unclear D gene. Germline values: CDR1 DFQATT, CDR2 SNEGSKA (reference sequence). This CDR3 has 13 amino acids. V lost 7 bases to trimming and J lost 0 bases, with 12 bases between them. CDR3 in amino acids: CSESPQMNTEAFF. DNA of the CDR3: TGCAGTGAAAGCCCCCAAATGAACACTGAAGCTTTCTTT.

This clonotype was seen a handful of times. The chain has TRBV13 and TRBJ2-1; D uncertain. Between the trimmed V and J ends, which lost 5 bases and 5 bases, there was a span of 16 bases. The length of the CDR3 is 15 residues. Germline CDR1 and CDR2: PRHDT and FYEKMQ (reference sequence). This CDR3 reads CASSGLVEEDNEQFF. DNA of the CDR3: TGTGCCAGCAGCGGCCTGGTTGAGGAAGACAATGAGCAGTTCTTC.

The rearrangement joins TRBV11-2 to TRBJ1-2; D is unclear. Trimming cost V 3 bases and J 1 base, with 12 bases left between them. Germline loops: CDR1 SGHAT, CDR2 FQNNGV. The CDR3 is 15 amino acids. The CDR3 reads CASSLRTGNNYGYTF. The CDR3 coding sequence is TGTGCCAGCAGCTTGCGGACGGGGAATAACTATGGCTACACCTTC.

This clonotype showed up just a few times. The chain is built from TRBV11-2 and TRBJ2-7, with D unresolved. Trimming removed 1 base from V and 3 bases from J, with 7 bases in between. CDR3 length: 13 amino acids. Germline-derived CDR1 and CDR2 are SGHAT and FQNNGV. The CDR3: CASSLAPYYEQYV. In DNA form, the CDR3 reads TGTGCCAGCAGCTTAGCTCCATACTACGAGCAGTACGTC.

The V gene is TRBV5-6, the J gene TRBJ2-2, with no clear D. The CDR3 is made up of 16 amino acids. The germline V and J ends were trimmed by 0 bases and 5 bases, with 14 bases remaining between them. CDR1 and CDR2 from the germline V gene are SGHDT and YYEEEE. The CDR3 nucleotides read TGTGCCAGCAGCTTGGCACTGGTAAGGCCTACCGGGGAGCTGTTTTTT. Translating gives CASSLALVRPTGELFF.

This clonotype was seen many times. V usage is TRBV7-9 and J usage is TRBJ2-2, with D uncertain. In germline, CDR1 is SEHNR, CDR2 FQNEAQ (reference sequence). The germline V and J ends were trimmed by 6 bases and 7 bases, with 15 bases remaining between them. CDR3 length equals 14 residues. The CDR3 DNA follows: TGTGCCAGCAGACCCCCAGGTTTCGTCGGGGAGCTGTTTTTT. It is translated as CASRPPGFVGELFF.

The chain couples TRBV6-5 to TRBJ1-2; 8 bases match TRBD1. The CDR3 totals 12 residues. J was trimmed by 6 bases and V by 5 bases; bases with no gene match: 2. The germline CDR1 and CDR2 sequences are MNHEY and SVGAGI. The CDR3: CASSGQGNGYTF. CDR3 nucleotides: TGTGCCAGCAGTGGACAGGGAAATGGCTACACCTTC.

This clonotype was seen a few times. For the CDR3, the DNA is TGTGCCAGCAGTGATACGGGAGGGCTCGAGCAGTACTTC. As protein: CASSDTGGLEQYF. The gene calls are TRBV2 and TRBJ2-7; TRBD2 agrees at 8 bases. J lost 6 bases, V lost 3 bases, and 4 bases had no gene match. The CDR3 has 13 amino acids. Germline values: CDR1 SNHLY, CDR2 FYNNEI.

There are a few counts of this clonotype. V gene TRBV3-1 combines with J gene TRBJ2-7, with D hard to call. CDR3 size: 13 residues. The V gene lost 1 base and the J gene lost 3 bases, with 7 bases spanning the gap. The germline CDR1 and CDR2 sequences are LGHDT and YNNKEL (reference sequence). The CDR3 sequence is CASSQGPYYEQYF. DNA for the CDR3: TGTGCCAGCAGCCAAGGCCCCTACTACGAGCAGTACTTC.

The V gene is TRBV5-1, the J gene TRBJ2-1, with 8 bases identical to TRBD1. The J segment lost 5 bases and the V segment lost 1 base, leaving 23 bases of the junction unmatched. Germline CDR1 reads SGHRS; CDR2 reads YFSETQ. The CDR3 covers 21 residues. Here the CDR3 reads CASSLRSSDRVSPPTDNEQFF. The CDR3 DNA sequence: TGCGCCAGCAGCTTGAGATCGTCGGACAGGGTCTCTCCCCCTACAGACAATGAGCAGTTCTTC.

This chain joins TRBV5-6 and TRBJ2-7; 9 bases match TRBD2. The CDR3 is made up of 13 amino acids. Unmatched junction bases numbered 2, after V lost 2 bases and J lost 5 bases. Germline-derived CDR1 and CDR2 are SGHDT and YYEEEE. This chain's CDR3 is CASSFSGSNEQYF. As DNA, the CDR3 is TGTGCCAGCAGCTTTAGCGGGAGTAACGAGCAGTACTTC.

The rearrangement uses TRBV7-2 and TRBJ2-7, with D possibly TRBD2 on 5 matching bases. The CDR3 runs 16 residues. Trimming removed 0 bases at V and 3 bases at J, with 15 bases between. The germline V gene encodes CDR1 SGHTA and CDR2 FQGNSA. The CDR3 is CASSLAPYEGFYEQYF. The CDR3 bases are TGTGCCAGCAGCTTAGCACCTTACGAGGGTTTCTACGAGCAGTACTTC.

This chain links TRBV9 with TRBJ2-2, with a weak D call TRBD2 (6 bases). This CDR3 contains 16 residues. Between the trimmed V and J ends, which lost 2 bases and 2 bases, there was a span of 13 bases. Germline CDR1 SGDLS, CDR2 YYNGEE. CDR3 protein: CASSVEGGANTGELFF. The CDR3 DNA is TGTGCCAGCAGCGTCGAGGGCGGGGCCAACACCGGGGAGCTGTTTTTT. Filled out from reference TRBV9 and TRBJ2-2, the complete variable domain reads DSGVTQTPKHLITATGQRVTLRCSPRSGDLSVYWYQQSLDQGLQFLIQYYNGEERAKGNILERFSAQQFPDLHSELNLSSLELGDSALYFCASSVEGGANTGELFFGEGSRLTVL.

This clonotype has a single count. This chain joins TRBV12-3 or TRBV12-4 and TRBJ2-2, with TRBD2 identical over 7 bases. V was pared by 3 bases and J by 3 bases, with 13 bases of the junction left unmatched. The CDR3 contains 18 residues. The CDR3: CASSFEIVGEGYTGELFF. CDR3 sequence (DNA): TGTGCCAGCAGTTTTGAAATCGTGGGGGAGGGGTACACCGGGGAGCTGTTTTTT.

This clonotype was counted only a few times. This chain joins TRBV5-1 and TRBJ2-5; 12 positions match TRBD1. The CDR3 spans 17 residues. Trimming at V came to 3 bases and at J to 2 bases, leaving 8 bases not matched to a gene. Per germline, CDR1 SGHRS and CDR2 YFSETQ. CDR3 sequence (DNA): TGCGCCAGCAGCTCGGGACAGGGGGCTGTGGGGCAAGAGACCCAGTACTTC. Protein product: CASSSGQGAVGQETQYF.

This clonotype turned up a few times. In DNA form, the CDR3 reads TGTGCCAGCAGCCAAGAGTGGGAGAGCTCCTATAATTCACCCCTCCACTTT. Translating gives CASSQEWESSYNSPLHF. The V gene is TRBV3-1, the J gene TRBJ1-6; no firm D call. CDR3 size: 17 residues. With 0 bases removed from V and 0 bases from J, the gap between germline ends came to 9 bases. Germline V gene lookup returns CDR1 LGHDT and CDR2 YNNKEL (reference sequence).

This clonotype was picked up a small number of times. This chain connects TRBV5-4 to TRBJ2-7; 10 bases are a match to TRBD1. The CDR3 spans 15 residues. V lost 0 bases to trimming and J lost 6 bases; unmatched junction nucleotides: 6. CDR1 SGHNT and CDR2 YYREEE come from the germline V gene (reference sequence). DNA of the CDR3: TGTGCCAGCAGCTTGGGGGGACAGGGGCCATTCGAGCAGTACTTC. Residues: CASSLGGQGPFEQYF.

The CDR3 coding sequence is TGTGCCAGCAGCTCTAGGGACAGGCGCTACGAGCAGTACTTC. Translated, it gives CASSSRDRRYEQYF. The chain is built from TRBV7-9 and TRBJ2-7; TRBD1 agrees at 8 bases. Losses at the gene ends were 4 bases for V and 3 bases for J; bases not matched to a gene: 5. CDR3 length: 14 amino acids. Germline V gene sequence: CDR1 SEHNR, CDR2 FQNEAQ (reference sequence). Drawing the rest from reference TRBV7-9 and TRBJ2-7, the complete variable domain is DTGVSQNPRHKITKRGQNVTFRCDPISEHNRLYWYRQTLGQGPEFLTYFQNEAQLEKSRLLSDRFSAERPKGSFSTLEIQRTEQGDSAMYLCASSSRDRRYEQYFGPGTRLTVT.